This TCR beta chain was identified in a study of cytomegalovirus exposure and HLA in healthy donors. Study information: From around 180 million T cells, an earlier analysis saw 120 million or so unique TCR beta sequences. Clustering assigned 81% of the roughly 370 genotyped donors to the Caucasian-associated ancestry cluster. General study points: For most TCR beta V segments, an earlier analysis put the productive rate at about 90% or about 30% of the time. Analysis was carried out at a later point, and it linked a missense DCLRE1C variant to TCR beta V- and J-gene trimming.

A remark on this clone: Its antigen is still unknown.

Researchers ran the PCR with 60 Vbeta and 13 Jbeta primers. Some clones are missing from TCRdb's copy, which holds only in-frame ones; the method was immunoSEQ multiplex PCR. This table holds roughly 130,000 clones, about 80% found once. Germline values: CDR1 LGHNA, CDR2 YSLEER. The CDR3 consists of 15 residues. Between the trimmed V and J ends, which lost 4 bases and 0 bases, there was a span of 12 bases. Material for sequencing was PBMCs. The TCR comes from a male donor in good health and CMV-seronegative. This chain links TRBV4-3 with TRBJ1-1, with D perhaps matching TRBD1 (5 bases). CDR3 loop: CASSPGPGLNTEAFF. In DNA, the CDR3 is TGCGCCAGCAGCCCCGGTCCAGGGCTGAACACTGAAGCTTTCTTT.